This T cell receptor (beta chain) is from a study of Ad26.COV2.S vaccination and SARS-CoV-2 variants. The assay was immunoSEQ multiplex PCR, and TCRdb's table has in-frame clones only and misses some. The sample has 350,000 to 450,000 clones; approximately 89% are singletons. The study, taken as a whole, reports: People given the vaccine had a wider spike-specific TCR breadth than placebo recipients did. Possible underestimation of total T cell responses by the TCR breadth and depth analyses was noted. In vaccinated individuals, spike-specific CD8+ and CD4+ T cell responses reportedly displayed substantial breadth.

Details on this clone: Its antigen remains unidentified.

Treatment meaning: 15 to 20 received Ad26.COV2.S at low or high dose, single or two shots; five or six received placebo; per-sample allocation not given. At day 63 after the first vaccine or placebo injection, samples were drawn. The specimen comprised peripheral blood, sampled in a trial of Ad26.COV2.S vaccine versus placebo. The clonotype comes from a person aged 18-65 years who received the Ad26.COV2.S COVID-19 vaccine or a placebo.

CDR3 in amino acids: CASMGAANTGELFF. The CDR3 nucleotides are TGTGCCAGCATGGGGGCGGCCAACACCGGGGAGCTGTTTTTT. This sequence joins TRBV6-5 and TRBJ2-2; D might be TRBD1 (6 bases). The germline gives CDR1 MNHEY, CDR2 SVGAGI. V gave up 7 bases and J gave up 2 bases, with 11 bases separating them. The CDR3 is 14 residues long.